The entry that follows covers one TCR beta chain sequence. Sequencing was performed with immunoSEQ multiplex PCR; in TCRdb, only in-frame clones are kept and a portion is missing. The sample holds some 19,000 clones; around four fifths are singletons and the top ten take 23%. These data come from a study of control samples from healthy donors and cancer patients. Germline-derived CDR1 and CDR2 are ENHRY and SYGVKD. CDR3 length: 14 amino acids. V gave up 5 bases and J gave up 0 bases, with 10 bases separating them. The rearrangement uses TRBV10-3 and TRBJ1-1; D uncertain. The clonotype comes from a man aged 60 to 75 with colorectal cancer. Material: PBMCs. The CDR3 coding sequence is TGTGCCATCAGTTCCCAGGCGTTGAACACTGAAGCTTTCTTT. Encoded protein: CAISSQALNTEAFF.